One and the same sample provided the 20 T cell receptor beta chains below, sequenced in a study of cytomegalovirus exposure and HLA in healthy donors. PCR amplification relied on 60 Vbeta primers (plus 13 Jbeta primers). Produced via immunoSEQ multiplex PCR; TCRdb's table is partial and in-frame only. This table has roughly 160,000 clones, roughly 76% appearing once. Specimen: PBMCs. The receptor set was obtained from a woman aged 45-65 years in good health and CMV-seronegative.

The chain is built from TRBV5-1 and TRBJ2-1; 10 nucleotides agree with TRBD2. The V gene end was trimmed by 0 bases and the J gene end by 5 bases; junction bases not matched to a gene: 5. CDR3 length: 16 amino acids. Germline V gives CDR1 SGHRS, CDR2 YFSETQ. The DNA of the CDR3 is TGCGCCAGCAGCTTGGGGTCTAGCGGGGGAAACAATGAGCAGTTCTTC. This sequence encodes CASSLGSSGGNNEQFF.

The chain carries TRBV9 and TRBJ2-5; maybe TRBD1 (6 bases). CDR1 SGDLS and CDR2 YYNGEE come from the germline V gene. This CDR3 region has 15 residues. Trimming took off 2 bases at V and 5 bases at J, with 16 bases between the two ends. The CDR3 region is CASSVGLPRGETQYF. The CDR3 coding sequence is TGTGCCAGCAGCGTGGGGCTCCCTAGGGGGGAGACCCAGTACTTC. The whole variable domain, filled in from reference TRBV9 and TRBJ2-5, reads DSGVTQTPKHLITATGQRVTLRCSPRSGDLSVYWYQQSLDQGLQFLIQYYNGEERAKGNILERFSAQQFPDLHSELNLSSLELGDSALYFCASSVGLPRGETQYFGPGTRLLVL.

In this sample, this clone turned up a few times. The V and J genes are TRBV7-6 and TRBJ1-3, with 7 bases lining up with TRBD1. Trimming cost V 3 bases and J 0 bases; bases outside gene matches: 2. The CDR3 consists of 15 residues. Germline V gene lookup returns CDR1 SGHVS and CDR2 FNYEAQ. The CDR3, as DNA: TGTGCCAGCAGCTTCGGGACAGTCTCTGGAAACACCATATATTTT. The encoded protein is CASSFGTVSGNTIYF. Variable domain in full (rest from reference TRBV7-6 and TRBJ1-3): GAGVSQSPRYKVTKRGQDVALRCDPISGHVSLYWYRQALGQGPEFLTYFNYEAQQDKSGLPNDRFSAERPEGSISTLTIQRTEQRDSAMYRCASSFGTVSGNTIYFGEGSWLTVV.

CDR3 residues: CASSPDSTGGRGYTF. CDR3 bases: TGTGCCAGCAGCCCAGATTCTACAGGGGGAAGGGGCTACACCTTC. J is TRBJ1-2 and V is TRBV4-2; 8 nucleotides line up with TRBD1. CDR1 is LGHNA, CDR2 YNFKEQ, per germline. With V trimmed by 4 bases and J by 8 bases, 12 bases remained unmatched. There are 15 residues in the CDR3.

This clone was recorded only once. This CDR3 is CASSSPVGTGQTYEQYF. The CDR3 DNA sequence: TGTGCCAGCAGTTCACCTGTTGGGACAGGGCAAACCTACGAGCAGTACTTC. The chain uses TRBV28 and TRBJ2-7; 9 bases are a match to TRBD1. The V gene end was trimmed by 4 bases and the J gene end by 2 bases; junction bases not matched to a gene: 12. CDR3 length: 17 residues. CDR1 is MDHEN, CDR2 SYDVKM, per germline.

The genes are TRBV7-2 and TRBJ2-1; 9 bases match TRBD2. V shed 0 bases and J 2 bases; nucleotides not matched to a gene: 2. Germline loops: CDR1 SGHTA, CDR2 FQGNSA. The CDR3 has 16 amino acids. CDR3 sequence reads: CASSLAGGGAYNEQFF. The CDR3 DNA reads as TGTGCCAGCAGCTTAGCGGGCGGGGGGGCCTACAATGAGCAGTTCTTC.

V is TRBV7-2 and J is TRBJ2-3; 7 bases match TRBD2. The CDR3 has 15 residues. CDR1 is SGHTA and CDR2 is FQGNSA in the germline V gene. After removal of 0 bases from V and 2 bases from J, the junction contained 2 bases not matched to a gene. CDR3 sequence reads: CASSLAGGTTDTQYF. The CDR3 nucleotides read TGTGCCAGCAGCTTAGCGGGGGGGACCACAGATACGCAGTATTTT. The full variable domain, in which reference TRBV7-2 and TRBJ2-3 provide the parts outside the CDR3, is GAGVSQSPSNKVTEKGKDVELRCDPISGHTALYWYRQSLGQGLEFLIYFQGNSAPDKSGLPSDRFSAERTGGSVSTLTIQRTQQEDSAVYLCASSLAGGTTDTQYFGPGTRLTVL.

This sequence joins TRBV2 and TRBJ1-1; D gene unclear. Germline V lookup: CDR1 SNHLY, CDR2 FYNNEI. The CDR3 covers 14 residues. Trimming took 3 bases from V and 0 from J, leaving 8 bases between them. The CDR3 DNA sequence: TGTGCCAGCAGTGAGGGCAGAATGAACACTGAAGCTTTCTTT. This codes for CASSEGRMNTEAFF.

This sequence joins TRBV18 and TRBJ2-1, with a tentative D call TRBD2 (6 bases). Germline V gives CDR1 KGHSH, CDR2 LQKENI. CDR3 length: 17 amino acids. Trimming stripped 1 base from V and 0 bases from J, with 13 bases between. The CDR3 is CASSPLLSGISYNEQFF. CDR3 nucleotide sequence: TGTGCCAGCTCACCACTCCTTAGCGGCATCTCCTACAATGAGCAGTTCTTC.

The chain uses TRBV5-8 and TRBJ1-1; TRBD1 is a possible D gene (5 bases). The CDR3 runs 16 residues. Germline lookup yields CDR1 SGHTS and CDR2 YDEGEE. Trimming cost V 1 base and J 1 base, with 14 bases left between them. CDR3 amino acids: CASSLWRDASNTEAFF. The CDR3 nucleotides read TGTGCCAGCAGCTTGTGGAGGGACGCGTCGAACACTGAAGCTTTCTTT.

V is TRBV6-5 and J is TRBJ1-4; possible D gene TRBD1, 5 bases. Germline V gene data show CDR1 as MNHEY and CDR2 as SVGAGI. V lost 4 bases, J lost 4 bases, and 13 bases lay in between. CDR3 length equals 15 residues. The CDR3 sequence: CASSFTTGHNEKLFF. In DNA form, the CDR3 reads TGTGCCAGCAGTTTTACAACAGGCCATAATGAAAAACTGTTTTTT.

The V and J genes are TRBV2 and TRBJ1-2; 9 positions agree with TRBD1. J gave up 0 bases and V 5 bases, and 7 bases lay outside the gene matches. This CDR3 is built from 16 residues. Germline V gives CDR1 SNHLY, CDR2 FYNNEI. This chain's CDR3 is CASSHGTGPTNYGYTF. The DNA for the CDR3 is TGTGCCAGCAGTCACGGGACAGGGCCTACTAACTATGGCTACACCTTC.

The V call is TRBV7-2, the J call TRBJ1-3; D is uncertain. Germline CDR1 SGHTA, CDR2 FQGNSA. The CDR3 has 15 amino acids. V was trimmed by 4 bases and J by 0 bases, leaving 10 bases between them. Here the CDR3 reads CASSSVADSGNTIYF. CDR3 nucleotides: TGTGCCAGCAGCTCGGTGGCGGACTCTGGAAACACCATATATTTT.

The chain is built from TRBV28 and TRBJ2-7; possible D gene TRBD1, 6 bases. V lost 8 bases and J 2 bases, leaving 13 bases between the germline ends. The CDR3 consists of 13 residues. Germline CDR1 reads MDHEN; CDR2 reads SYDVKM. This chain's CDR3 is CASRRTAAYEQYF. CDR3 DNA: TGTGCCAGCCGCCGGACAGCGGCCTACGAGCAGTACTTC.

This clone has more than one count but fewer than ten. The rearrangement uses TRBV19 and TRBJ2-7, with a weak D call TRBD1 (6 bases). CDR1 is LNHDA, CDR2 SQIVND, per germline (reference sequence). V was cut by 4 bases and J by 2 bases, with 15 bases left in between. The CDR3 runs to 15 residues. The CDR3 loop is CASSKAQGNTYEQYF. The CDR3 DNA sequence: TGTGCCAGTAGTAAGGCGCAGGGGAATACCTACGAGCAGTACTTC.

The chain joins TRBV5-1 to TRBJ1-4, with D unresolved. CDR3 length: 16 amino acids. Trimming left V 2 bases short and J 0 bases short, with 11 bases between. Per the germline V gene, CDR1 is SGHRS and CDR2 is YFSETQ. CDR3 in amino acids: CASSFSSSATNEKLFF. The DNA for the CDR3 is TGCGCCAGCAGCTTTAGCAGCTCTGCAACTAATGAAAAACTGTTTTTT.

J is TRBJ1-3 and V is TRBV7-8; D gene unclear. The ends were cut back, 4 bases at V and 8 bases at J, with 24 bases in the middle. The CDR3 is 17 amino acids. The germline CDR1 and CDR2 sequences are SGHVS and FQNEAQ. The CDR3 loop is CASSSLTAGTGSYTIYF. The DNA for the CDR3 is TGTGCCAGCAGCTCCCTAACGGCGGGTACTGGAAGCTACACCATATATTTT.

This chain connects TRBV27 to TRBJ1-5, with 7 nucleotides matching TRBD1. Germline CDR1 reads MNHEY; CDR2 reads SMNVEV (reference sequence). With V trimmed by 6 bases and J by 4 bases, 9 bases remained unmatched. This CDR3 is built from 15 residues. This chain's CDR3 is CASSRKGQLNQPQHF. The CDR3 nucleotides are TGTGCCAGCAGCAGAAAGGGACAGCTAAATCAGCCCCAGCATTTT.

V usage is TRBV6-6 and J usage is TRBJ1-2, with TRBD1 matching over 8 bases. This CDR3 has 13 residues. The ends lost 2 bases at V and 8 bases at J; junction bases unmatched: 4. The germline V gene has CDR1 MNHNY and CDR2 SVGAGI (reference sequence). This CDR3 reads CASSYLDRAGYTF. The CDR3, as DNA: TGTGCCAGCAGTTACCTGGACAGGGCAGGCTACACCTTC.

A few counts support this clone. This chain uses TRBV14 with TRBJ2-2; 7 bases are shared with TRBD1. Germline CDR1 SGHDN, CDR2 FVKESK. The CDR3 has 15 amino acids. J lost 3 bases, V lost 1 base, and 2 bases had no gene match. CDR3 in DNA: TGTGCCAGCAGCCAAGGGGACAGACACACCGGGGAGCTGTTTTTT. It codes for CASSQGDRHTGELFF.